The clone carrying this T cell receptor (beta chain) occurred a few times. Time point defined: newly diagnosed GD, antithyroid drugs for less than 3 months. From RNA extracted from PBMCs, the TCR library was made. Roughly 9.5-milliliter peripheral blood samples went into EDTA tubes. This sample is part of a study of regulatory T cells in long-lasting Graves disease. About the research overall: Those Graves' patients who were newly diagnosed had been on antithyroid drugs under 3 months.

For TCR beta, libraries came from iRepertoire HTBI primers and Arm-PCR of CDR3 regions. TCRdb reprocessed the multiplex PCR reads via MiXCR and lists one record per CDR3 protein. The profile covers around 320,000 distinct CDR3 sequences, with approximately 16% appearing a single time and 25% to 30% taken by the ten largest. The sample was also linked to a second study, of T cells in Graves' hyperthyroidism and ophthalmopathy.

Source: peripheral blood mononuclear cells (PBMCs), taken at new diagnosis, from a patient treated with antithyroid drugs. The clonotype comes from a man in his forties with Graves disease.

The CDR3 reads CASSQGDSSNQPQHF. CDR3 DNA: TGCGCCAGCAGCCAAGGGGACAGTAGCAATCAGCCCCAGCATTTT. The chain has TRBV4-1 and TRBJ1-5, with 7 bases lining up with TRBD1. Germline V gene data show CDR1 as MGHRA and CDR2 as YSYEKL. V lost 1 base, J lost 0 bases, and 0 bases stayed unmatched. CDR3 length equals 15 residues.